This T cell receptor beta chain stems from a study of T cell repertoires in cytomegalovirus infection. General study results and limits: Adding up the frequency of public TCR beta families identified people who carried CMV plus the relevant HLA. There were HLA-C-restricted CMV-specific TCR beta clonotypes dominating the ex vivo response.

V lost 8 bases, J lost 5 bases, and 15 bases lay in between. The CDR3 length is 13 residues. Germline values: CDR1 MDHEN, CDR2 SYDVKM. TCRdb ran MiXCR on the reads and lists one entry per CDR3 protein. Among 700,000 to 950,000 distinct CDR3 sequences listed, 32% were seen once. In regard to this clonotype: The target antigen is unknown.

The sequence came from a human donor in good health (CMV status not recorded). Some clones in this sample may be carry-over from other donors' samples. Source: cultured CD8+ T cells from PBMCs, taken from culture after CMV antigen stimulation. V gene TRBV28 combines with J gene TRBJ1-2; a possible D gene is TRBD1 (6 bases). CDR3 sequence: CASGGGNKYGYTF. The CDR3 coding sequence is TGTGCCAGCGGAGGGGGAAATAAGTATGGCTACACCTTC.